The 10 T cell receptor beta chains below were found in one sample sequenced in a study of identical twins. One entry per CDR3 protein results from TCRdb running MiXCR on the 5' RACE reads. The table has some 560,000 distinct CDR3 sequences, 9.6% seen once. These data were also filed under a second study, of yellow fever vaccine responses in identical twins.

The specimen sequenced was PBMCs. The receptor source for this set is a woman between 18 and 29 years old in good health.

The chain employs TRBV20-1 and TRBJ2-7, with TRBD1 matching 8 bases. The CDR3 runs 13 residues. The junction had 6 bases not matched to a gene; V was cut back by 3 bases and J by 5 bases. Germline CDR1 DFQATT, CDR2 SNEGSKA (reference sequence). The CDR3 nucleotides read TGCAGTGCTAGTTTCAGGGGGCTGGACGAGCAGTACTTC. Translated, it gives CSASFRGLDEQYF.

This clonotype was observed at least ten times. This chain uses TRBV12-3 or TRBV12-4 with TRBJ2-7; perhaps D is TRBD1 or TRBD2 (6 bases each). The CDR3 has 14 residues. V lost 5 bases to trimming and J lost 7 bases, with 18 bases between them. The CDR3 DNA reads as TGTGCCAGCAGTCGAACCACGGGGGCGAGTGAGCAGTACTTC. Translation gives CASSRTTGASEQYF.

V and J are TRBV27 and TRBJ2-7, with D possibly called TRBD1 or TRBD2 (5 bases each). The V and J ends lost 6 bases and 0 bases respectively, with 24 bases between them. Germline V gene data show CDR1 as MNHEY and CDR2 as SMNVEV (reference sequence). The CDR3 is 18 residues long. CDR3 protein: CASRDGASRPRSSYEQYF. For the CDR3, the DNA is TGTGCCAGCAGAGACGGGGCTAGCCGACCCAGGAGCTCCTACGAGCAGTACTTC.

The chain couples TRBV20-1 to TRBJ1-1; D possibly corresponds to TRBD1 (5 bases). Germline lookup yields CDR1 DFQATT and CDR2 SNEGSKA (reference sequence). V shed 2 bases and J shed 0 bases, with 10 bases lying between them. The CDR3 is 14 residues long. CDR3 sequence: CSARFGGMNTEAFF. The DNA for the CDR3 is TGCAGTGCTAGATTCGGGGGAATGAACACTGAAGCTTTCTTT.

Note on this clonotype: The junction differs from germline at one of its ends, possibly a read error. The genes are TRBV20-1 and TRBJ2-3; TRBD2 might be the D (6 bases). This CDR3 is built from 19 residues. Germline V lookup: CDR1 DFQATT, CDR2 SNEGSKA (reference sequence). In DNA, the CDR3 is TGCAGTGCTACCGCCCTTGGGGGGAGTGGGGTGCCCGGCACAGATACGCAATATTTT. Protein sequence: CSATALGGSGVPGTDTQYF.

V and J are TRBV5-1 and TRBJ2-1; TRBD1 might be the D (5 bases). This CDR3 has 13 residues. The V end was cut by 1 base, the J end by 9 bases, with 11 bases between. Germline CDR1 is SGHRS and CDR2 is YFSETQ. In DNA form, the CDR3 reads TGCGCCAGCAGCTTGACCCAAAGGGGTGAGCAGTTCTTC. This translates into CASSLTQRGEQFF.

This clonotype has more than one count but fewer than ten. The CDR3 DNA sequence: TGTGCCAGCAGCCAAGATGGCGTGAACACTGAAGCTTTCTTT. Translation: CASSQDGVNTEAFF. The chain is built from TRBV3-1 and TRBJ1-1, with D hard to call. V lost 0 bases and J 0 bases, leaving 5 bases between the germline ends. Germline-derived CDR1 and CDR2 are LGHDT and YNNKEL (reference sequence). The CDR3 has 14 amino acids.

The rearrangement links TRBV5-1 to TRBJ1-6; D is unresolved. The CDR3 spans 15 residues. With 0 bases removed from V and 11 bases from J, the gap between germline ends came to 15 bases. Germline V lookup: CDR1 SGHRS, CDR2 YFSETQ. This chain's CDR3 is CASSLGGIENAPLHF. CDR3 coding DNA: TGCGCCAGCAGCTTGGGGGGAATCGAAAACGCACCCCTCCACTTT.

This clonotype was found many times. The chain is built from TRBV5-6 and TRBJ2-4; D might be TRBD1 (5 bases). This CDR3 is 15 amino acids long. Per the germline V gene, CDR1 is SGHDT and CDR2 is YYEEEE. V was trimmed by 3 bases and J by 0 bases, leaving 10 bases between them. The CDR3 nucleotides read TGTGCCAGCAGCTCCGACAGCTTAGCCAAAAACATTCAGTACTTC. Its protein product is CASSSDSLAKNIQYF.

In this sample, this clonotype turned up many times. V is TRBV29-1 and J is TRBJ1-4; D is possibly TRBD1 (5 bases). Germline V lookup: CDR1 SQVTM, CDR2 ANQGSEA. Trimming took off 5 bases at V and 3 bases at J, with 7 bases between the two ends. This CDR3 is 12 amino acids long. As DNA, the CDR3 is TGCAGCGTTTGGGGGGCTAATGAAAAACTGTTTTTT. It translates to CSVWGANEKLFF.